The TCR beta chain described here comes from a study of early T cells in non-severe SARS-CoV-2 infection. Study information: Sequencing used unsorted whole-blood bulk RNA, so chains lack pairing.

About this clonotype: The antigen is not known.

General observations from the study: VDJdb matching favored anti-spike CD8 responses, missing private and CD4 specificities.

V dropped 0 bases and J dropped 10; count of bases not matched to a gene: 8. The CDR3 consists of 17 residues. The germline CDR1 and CDR2 sequences are SGDLS and YYNGEE. MiXCR was run by TCRdb on the 5' RACE reads, yielding one entry per CDR3 protein. Counted here are tens of thousands of distinct CDR3 sequences, about 12% occurring once; the ten biggest clones make up 3.5% to 5%. The receptor comes from an adult who was a healthcare worker with PCR-confirmed SARS-CoV-2 infection or an uninfected control (not recorded which). Sequences were derived from whole blood, sampled at baseline. This chain joins TRBV9 and TRBJ2-1; 15 positions agree with TRBD2. The CDR3 protein is CASSVAVGLAGGGEQFF. The CDR3, as DNA: TGTGCCAGCAGCGTAGCCGTGGGACTAGCGGGAGGCGGGGAGCAGTTCTTC.